A selection of T cell receptor beta chains follows, all from one sample in a study of identical twins. TCRdb reprocessed the 5' RACE reads via MiXCR and lists one record per CDR3 protein. The sample yields 570,000 or so distinct CDR3 sequences, around a tenth seen once. These data are also associated with another study on yellow fever vaccine responses in identical twins.

Material: PBMCs. These receptors were collected from a woman between 18 and 29 years old in good health. The CDR3 runs from the conserved cysteine through the conserved F or W. A D gene is named only where the DNA matches it firmly. For some rows the clone size is stated as once, few or many, or as a class when expanded; others skip it.

. TRBJ2-1 TRBV6-1 TRBD2 TGTGCCAGCAGTCCACAACCGGGACTAGCGTACTTTGAGCAGTTCTTC CASSPQPGLAYFEQFF
few TRBJ2-7 TRBV11-1 . TGTGCCAGCAGCCTAAGGTCTCCTGACTACGAGCAGTACTTC CASSLRSPDYEQYF
. TRBJ2-3 TRBV7-2 TRBD2 TGTGCCAGCAGCCTTAGCGGGGGGGCCCCAGATACGCAGTATTTT CASSLSGGAPDTQYF
many TRBJ2-2 TRBV15 . TGTGCCACCAGCAGAGCCCCCCGGGGTAGCAACACCGGGGAGCTGTTTTTT CATSRAPRGSNTGELFF
many TRBJ2-7 TRBV6-2/TRBV6-3 . TGTGCCAGCAGTTACCCTTCGGAGACCTACGAGCAGTACTTC CASSYPSETYEQYF
many TRBJ1-6 TRBV2 TRBD1 TGTGCCAGCAGCGGAGGACAGGGGGCCTTACAGCCCCTCCACTTT CASSGGQGALQPLHF
. TRBJ2-7 TRBV7-9 . TGTGCCAGCAGCTCGCAACTCATGGACTACGGAGTGGAGCAGTACTTC CASSSQLMDYGVEQYF
. TRBJ2-5 TRBV7-3 . TGTGCCAGCAGCTTGGGGACACTGGCGGCCCAGTACTTC CASSLGTLAAQYF
many TRBJ2-7 TRBV15 . TGTGCCACCAGCAGATCCCCGGGATCCATATACGAGCAGTACTTC CATSRSPGSIYEQYF
few TRBJ2-1 TRBV19 . TGTGCCAGTAGTATCGACCTCAATGAGCAGTTCTTC CASSIDLNEQFF
many TRBJ2-1 TRBV11-2 TRBD2 TGTGCCAGCAGCCCGCTATGGAGCGGGAGTTACAATGAGCAGTTCTTC CASSPLWSGSYNEQFF
. TRBJ1-2 TRBV5-1 . TGCGCCAGCAGCTTGGCCTATGACGTGTATGGCTACACCTTC CASSLAYDVYGYTF
. TRBJ2-5 TRBV6-2/TRBV6-3 . TGTGCCAGCAGTGCGGATTTGGAGACCCAGTACTTC CASSADLETQYF
. TRBJ1-2 TRBV6-5 . TGTGCCAGCAGTTATGGAGGGGAACTCTATGGCTACACCTTC CASSYGGELYGYTF
many TRBJ2-3 TRBV28 . TGTGCCAGCAGCCCAGCGGGCGATGGAGCCACAGATACGCAGTATTTT CASSPAGDGATDTQYF
. TRBJ1-4 TRBV20-1 . TGCAGTGCCTTTTGGACAGTCGGTGAAAAACTGTTTTTT CSAFWTVGEKLFF
few TRBJ2-1 TRBV10-3 TRBD2 TGTGCCATCAGAAATAGCGGGGGTTCCTACAATGAGCAGTTCTTC CAIRNSGGSYNEQFF
many TRBJ2-7 TRBV5-1 . TGCGCCAGCAGCCTTGACCGATACGAGCAGTACTTC CASSLDRYEQYF
. TRBJ2-1 TRBV5-3 TRBD2 TGTGCCAGGGGCCTCGGGCGTCTAGCGGGGGGACTCTCCAATGAGCAGTTCTTC CARGLGRLAGGLSNEQFF
many TRBJ2-1 TRBV15 TRBD2 TGTGCCACCAGCAGAGGAGTGCAGGCGGGAGTTAGCGATGAGCAGTTCTTC CATSRGVQAGVSDEQFF
many TRBJ2-5 TRBV11-2 . TGTGCCAGCAGCAGATCAAACGCGCAGGAGACCCAGTACTTC CASSRSNAQETQYF
. TRBJ1-6 TRBV6-4 TRBD1 TGTGCCAGCAGTGAATGGACAGGCTCCCCGGGTAATTCACCCCTCCACTTT CASSEWTGSPGNSPLHF
many TRBJ2-5 TRBV6-6 TRBD1 TGTGCCAGCACCCGGACAGGGGAGGCCCAGTACTTC CASTRTGEAQYF
few TRBJ2-7 TRBV29-1 TRBD1 TGCAGCGTTGAAGCTACTCAGGGGGCGGTCGGGGAGCAGTACTTC CSVEATQGAVGEQYF
. TRBJ1-1 TRBV7-3 . TGTGCCAGCAGTAGGGACAACATGAACACTGAAGCTTTCTTT CASSRDNMNTEAFF
. TRBJ2-3 TRBV20-1 . TGCAGTGCTAGGACCTATCCAGATACGCAGTATTTT CSARTYPDTQYF
few TRBJ2-7 TRBV6-2/TRBV6-3 . TGTGCCAGCAGTTACTCGACGGGGGCCTACGAGCAGTACTTC CASSYSTGAYEQYF
many TRBJ2-1 TRBV20-1 TRBD2 TGCAGTGCTCGTCCCGGGACTAGCGGGAGGGGGAATGAGCAGTTCTTC CSARPGTSGRGNEQFF
. TRBJ2-7 TRBV9 . TGTGCCAGCAGCGTAGATGGAGTGAGCTCCTACGAGCAGTACTTC CASSVDGVSSYEQYF